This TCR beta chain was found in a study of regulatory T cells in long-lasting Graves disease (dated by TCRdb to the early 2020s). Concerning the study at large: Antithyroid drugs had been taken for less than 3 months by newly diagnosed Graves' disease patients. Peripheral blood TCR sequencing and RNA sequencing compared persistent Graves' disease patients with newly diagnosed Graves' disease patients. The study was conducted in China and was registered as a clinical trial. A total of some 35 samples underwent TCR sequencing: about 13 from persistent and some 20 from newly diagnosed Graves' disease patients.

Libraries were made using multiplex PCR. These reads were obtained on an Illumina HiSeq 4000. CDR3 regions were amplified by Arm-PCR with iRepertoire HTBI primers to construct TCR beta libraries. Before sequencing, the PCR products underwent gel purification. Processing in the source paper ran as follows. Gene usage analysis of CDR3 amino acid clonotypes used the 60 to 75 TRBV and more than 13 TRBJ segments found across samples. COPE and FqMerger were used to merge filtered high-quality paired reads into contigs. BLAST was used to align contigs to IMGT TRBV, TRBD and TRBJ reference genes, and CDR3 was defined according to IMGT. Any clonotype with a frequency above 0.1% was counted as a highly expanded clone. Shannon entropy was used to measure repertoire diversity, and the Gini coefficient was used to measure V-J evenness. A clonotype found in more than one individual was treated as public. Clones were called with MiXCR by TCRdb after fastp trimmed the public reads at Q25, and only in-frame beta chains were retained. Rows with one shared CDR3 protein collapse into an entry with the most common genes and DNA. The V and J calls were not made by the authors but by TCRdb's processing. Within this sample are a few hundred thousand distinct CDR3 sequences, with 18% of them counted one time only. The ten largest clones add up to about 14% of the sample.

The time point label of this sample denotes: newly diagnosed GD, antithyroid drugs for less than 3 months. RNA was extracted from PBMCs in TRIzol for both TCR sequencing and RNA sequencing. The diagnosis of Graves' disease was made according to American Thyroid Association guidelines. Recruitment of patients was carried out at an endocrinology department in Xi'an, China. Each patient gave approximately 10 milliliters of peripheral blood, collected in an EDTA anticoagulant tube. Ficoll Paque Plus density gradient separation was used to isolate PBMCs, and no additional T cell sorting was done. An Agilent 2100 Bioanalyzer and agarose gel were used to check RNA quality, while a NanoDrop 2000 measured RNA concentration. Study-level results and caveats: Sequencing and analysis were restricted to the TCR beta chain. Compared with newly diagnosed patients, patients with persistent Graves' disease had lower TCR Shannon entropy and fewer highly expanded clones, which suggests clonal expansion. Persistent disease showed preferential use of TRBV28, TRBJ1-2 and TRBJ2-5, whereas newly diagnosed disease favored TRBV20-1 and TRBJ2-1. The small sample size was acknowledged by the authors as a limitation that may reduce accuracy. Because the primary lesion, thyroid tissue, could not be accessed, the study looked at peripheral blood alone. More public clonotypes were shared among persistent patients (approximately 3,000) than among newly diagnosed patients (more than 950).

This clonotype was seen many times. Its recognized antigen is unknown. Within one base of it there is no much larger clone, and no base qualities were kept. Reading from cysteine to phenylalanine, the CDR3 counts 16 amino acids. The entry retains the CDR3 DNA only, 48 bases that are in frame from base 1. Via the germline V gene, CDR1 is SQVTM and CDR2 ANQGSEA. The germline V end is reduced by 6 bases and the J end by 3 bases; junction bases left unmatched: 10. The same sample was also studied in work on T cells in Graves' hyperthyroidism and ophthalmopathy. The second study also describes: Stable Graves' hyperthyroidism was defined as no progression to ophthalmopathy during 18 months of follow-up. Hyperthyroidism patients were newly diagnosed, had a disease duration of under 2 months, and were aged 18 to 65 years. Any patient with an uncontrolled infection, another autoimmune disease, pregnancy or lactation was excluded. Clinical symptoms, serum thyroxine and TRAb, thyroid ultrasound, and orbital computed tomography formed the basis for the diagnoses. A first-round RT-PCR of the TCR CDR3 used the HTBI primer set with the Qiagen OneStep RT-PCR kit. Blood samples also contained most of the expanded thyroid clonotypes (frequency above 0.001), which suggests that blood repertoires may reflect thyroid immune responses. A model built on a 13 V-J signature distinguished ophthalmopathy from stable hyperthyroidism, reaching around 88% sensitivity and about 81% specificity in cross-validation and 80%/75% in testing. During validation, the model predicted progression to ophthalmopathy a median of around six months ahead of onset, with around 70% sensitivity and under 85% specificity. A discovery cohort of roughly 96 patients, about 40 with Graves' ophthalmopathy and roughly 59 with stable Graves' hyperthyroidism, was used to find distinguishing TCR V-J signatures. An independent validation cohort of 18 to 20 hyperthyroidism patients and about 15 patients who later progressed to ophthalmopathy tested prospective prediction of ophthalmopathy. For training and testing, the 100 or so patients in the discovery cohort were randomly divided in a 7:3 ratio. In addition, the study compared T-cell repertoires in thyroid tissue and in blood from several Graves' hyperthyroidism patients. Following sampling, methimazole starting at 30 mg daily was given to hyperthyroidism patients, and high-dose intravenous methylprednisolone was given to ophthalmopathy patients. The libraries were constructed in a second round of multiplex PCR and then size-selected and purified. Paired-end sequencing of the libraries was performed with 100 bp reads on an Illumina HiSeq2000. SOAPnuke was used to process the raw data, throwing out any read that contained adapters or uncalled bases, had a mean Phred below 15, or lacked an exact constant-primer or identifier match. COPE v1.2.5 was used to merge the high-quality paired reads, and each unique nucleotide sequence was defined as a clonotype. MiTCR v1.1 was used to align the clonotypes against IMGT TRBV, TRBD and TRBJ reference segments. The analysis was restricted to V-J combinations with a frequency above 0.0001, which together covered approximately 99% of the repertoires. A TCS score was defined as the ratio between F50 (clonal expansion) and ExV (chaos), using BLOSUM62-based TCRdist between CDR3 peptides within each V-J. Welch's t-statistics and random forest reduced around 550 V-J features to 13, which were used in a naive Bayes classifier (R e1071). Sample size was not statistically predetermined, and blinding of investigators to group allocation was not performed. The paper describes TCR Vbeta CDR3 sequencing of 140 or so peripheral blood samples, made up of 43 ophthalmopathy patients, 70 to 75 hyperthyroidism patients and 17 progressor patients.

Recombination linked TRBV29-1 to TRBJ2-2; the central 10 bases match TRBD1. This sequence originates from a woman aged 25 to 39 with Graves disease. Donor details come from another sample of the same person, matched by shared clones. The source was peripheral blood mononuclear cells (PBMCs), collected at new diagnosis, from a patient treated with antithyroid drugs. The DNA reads TGCAGCGTGGCCCAACCAGGGACAGGGGACACCGGGGAGCTGTTTTTT. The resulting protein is CSVAQPGTGDTGELFF.